This passage covers 9 T cell receptor beta chains from one sample sequenced in a study of OX40 agonist ivuxolimab in advanced cancers. Assay used: immunoSEQ multiplex PCR; TCRdb lists only in-frame clones, some missing. Of fewer than 70,000 clones in the sample, approximately 90% were seen once. This material consisted of CD4+ or CD8+ T cells sorted from blood, taken in a trial of the OX40 agonist ivuxolimab. Every receptor here comes from an adult with an advanced solid tumor such as melanoma, head and neck, liver or kidney cancer.

The sample holds a few counts of this clone. The same CDR3 can be traced to other DNA sequences in this sample. The V call is TRBV19, the J call TRBJ1-1, with no clear D. Germline V lookup: CDR1 LNHDA, CDR2 SQIVND (reference sequence). Trimming cost V 4 bases and J 0 bases, with 6 bases left between them. The CDR3 is 13 residues long. This chain's CDR3 is CASSTSLNTEAFF. The DNA for the CDR3 is TGTGCCAGTAGTACCTCGTTGAACACTGAAGCTTTCTTT.

This clone was observed once. The junction does not match germline at one end; this may be a read error. This chain uses TRBV7-7 with TRBJ2-3; TRBD2 matches at 12 bases. The CDR3 loop spans 14 amino acids. The V gene's germline CDR1 is SSHAT and CDR2 FNYEAQ (reference sequence). CDR3 loop: CASSRTSGVDTQYF. The CDR3 region has the DNA TGTGCTAGCAGCCGGACTAGCGGGGTGGATACGCAGTATTTT.

The genes are TRBV19 and TRBJ2-1; D is ambiguous. V lost 1 base, J lost 0 bases, and 4 bases lay in between. The CDR3 length is 14 residues. Germline V gene data show CDR1 as LNHDA and CDR2 as SQIVND (reference sequence). CDR3 region: CASSIVNSYNEQFF. DNA of the CDR3: TGTGCCAGTAGTATAGTTAACTCCTACAATGAGCAGTTCTTC.

The chain recombines TRBV6-1 with TRBJ2-5; 9 nucleotides agree with TRBD2. Germline V gene lookup returns CDR1 MNHNS and CDR2 SASEGT. The V gene end was trimmed by 1 base and the J gene end by 5 bases; junction bases not matched to a gene: 11. The CDR3 is 17 amino acids. DNA of the CDR3: TGTGCCAGCAGTGAAGGGTTTAGCGGGGGCCCCGGGGAGACCCAGTACTTC. This sequence encodes CASSEGFSGGPGETQYF.

CDR3 loop: CASSSGTGHQPQHF. The CDR3 DNA follows: TGTGCCAGCAGCTCCGGGACAGGTCATCAGCCCCAGCATTTT. V and J are TRBV7-2 and TRBJ1-5, with 8 positions matching TRBD1. Germline trimming cut 4 bases from V and 5 bases from J; bases unmatched to any gene: 4. This CDR3 comprises 14 residues. The germline CDR1 and CDR2 sequences are SGHTA and FQGNSA.

This clone has only a few counts. This chain connects TRBV7-3 to TRBJ1-1; 7 bases match TRBD1. The CDR3 sequence is 14 residues long. Unmatched junction bases numbered 6, after V lost 4 bases and J lost 4 bases. Germline V CDR1 and CDR2: SGHTA, FQGTGA. CDR3 nucleotides: TGTGCCAGCAGCTGGACTCCAGGGGGCACTGAAGCTTTCTTT. Protein: CASSWTPGGTEAFF.

This clone was recorded only once. This chain links TRBV11-3 with TRBJ1-1, with 10 nucleotides matching TRBD1. V lost 5 bases, J lost 1 base, and 7 bases stayed unmatched. From germline, CDR1 is SGHNT and CDR2 YENEEA. This CDR3 region has 16 residues. The CDR3: CASSKRTGGRNTEAFF. In nucleotides, the CDR3 is TGTGCCAGCAGCAAACGGACAGGGGGAAGGAACACTGAAGCTTTCTTT.

The V and J genes are TRBV7-8 and TRBJ2-5, with a possible D match to TRBD1 (5 bases). CDR1 and CDR2 (germline): SGHVS, FQNEAQ. V dropped 5 bases and J dropped 3 bases, with 19 bases sitting between them. CDR3 length: 16 residues. CDR3 sequence (DNA): TGTGCCAGCAGCCAACGGAGCAGGGTGGAAAAAGAGACCCAGTACTTC. As protein: CASSQRSRVEKETQYF.

This clone was seen only a few times. The chain carries TRBV4-2 and TRBJ2-7; TRBD2 agrees at 8 bases. In germline, CDR1 is LGHNA, CDR2 YNFKEQ. J lost 3 bases, V lost 0 bases, and 1 base had no gene match. This CDR3 is 14 amino acids long. CDR3 bases: TGTGCCAGCAGCCAAGAAGCGGGGGACTACGAGCAGTACGTC. Translated: CASSQEAGDYEQYV.